Sequencing of this T cell receptor (beta chain) was carried out in a study of T cells in Graves' hyperthyroidism and ophthalmopathy. The CDR3 contains 16 residues. Trimming took 4 bases from V and 8 from J; bases not matched to a gene: 9. Germline CDR1 reads SGHRS; CDR2 reads YFSETQ. Researchers amplified the TCR beta CDR3 regions from RNA transcripts. The study used the HTBI primer set for a first-round RT-PCR of the TCR CDR3. Via MiXCR, TCRdb re-called the multiplex PCR reads, giving one row per CDR3 protein. This sample has around 300,000 distinct CDR3 sequences, with approximately 20% found just once. Exclusions: uncontrolled infection, other autoimmune disease, pregnancy, lactation. The diagnostic basis comprised clinical symptoms, serum thyroxine and TRAb, thyroid ultrasound and orbital computed tomography. This clonotype occurred many times.

The source is a man between 25 and 39 years old with Graves' ophthalmopathy. What was sequenced was blood. This chain uses TRBV5-1 with TRBJ2-3; 14 positions agree with TRBD2. The CDR3, as DNA: TGCGCCAGCAGCGCCGGGACTAGCGGGAGTTTGCGTACGCAGTATTTT. As protein: CASSAGTSGSLRTQYF. The whole variable domain, remainder taken from reference TRBV5-1 and TRBJ2-3, is KAGVTQTPRYLIKTRGQQVTLSCSPISGHRSVSWYQQTPGQGLQFLFEYFSETQRNKGNFPGRFSGRQFSNSRSEMNVSTLELGDSALYLCASSAGTSGSLRTQYFGPGTRLTVL.